This TCR beta chain came from a study of shared clonotypes between healthy human individuals. The table came from immunoSEQ multiplex PCR; TCRdb's copy has only in-frame clones and leaves some out. The sample has millions of clones, approximately 93% seen once. General study findings and limits: The rarefaction results pointed to incomplete sorted-subset sequencing despite large depth. In several donors, around 5.5% of naive CD4 clonotypes appeared in common.

V lost 1 base to trimming and J lost 1 base; unmatched junction nucleotides: 13. CDR1 and CDR2 from the germline V gene are LNHDA and SQIVND (reference sequence). This CDR3 has 20 amino acids. Concerning this clone: The antigen is undetermined.

The receptor comes from a man between 18 and 29 years old in good health. Some clones in this sample may be carry-over from other donors' samples. The rearrangement links TRBV19 to TRBJ2-1; 10 nucleotides align to TRBD2. Input material: naive CD4+ T cells from PBMCs. As for subset: CD45RA+ positively selected. CDR3 sequence: CASSIALAGRGPTSYNEQFF. In DNA, the CDR3 is TGTGCCAGTAGTATAGCACTAGCGGGGAGAGGCCCCACGTCCTACAATGAGCAGTTCTTC.